These T cell receptor beta chains were read from a single sample in a study of blood T cell repertoires in COVID-19. The assay was immunoSEQ multiplex PCR, and TCRdb's table has in-frame clones only and misses some. This sample has more than 200,000 clones, with around 84% found just once. The sample taken for sequencing was peripheral blood. These receptors all come from a middle-aged woman who had recovered from COVID-19. The CDR3 runs from the conserved cysteine through the conserved F or W. A D gene is named only where the DNA matches it firmly. Clone size, where shown, is once, few, many, or a class for clones that have expanded.

J gene	D gene	V gene	clone size	CDR3 DNA	CDR3 protein
TRBJ2-3	.	TRBV9	.	TGTGCCAGCAGCCCAACAGGACGGTACACAGATACGCAGTATTTT	CASSPTGRYTDTQYF
TRBJ2-1	TRBD1	TRBV27	.	TGTGCCAGCAGTTTCCGGGACAGGGGTAATGAGCAGTTCTTC	CASSFRDRGNEQFF
TRBJ2-5	.	TRBV9	.	TGTGCCAGCAGCGTAGATGGCGGCGAGACCCAGTACTTC	CASSVDGGETQYF
TRBJ2-7	.	TRBV7-2	.	TGTGCCAGCAGCTCGAGCTCCTACGAGCAGTACTTC	CASSSSSYEQYF
TRBJ1-6	.	TRBV11-1	.	TGTGCCAGCAGCCTGACAGCCTATAATTCACCCCTCCACTTT	CASSLTAYNSPLHF
TRBJ1-2	.	TRBV3-1/TRBV3-2	.	TGTGCCAGCAGCCAAGAAGGGGTTGCGGGCTACACCTTC	CASSQEGVAGYTF
TRBJ2-6	.	TRBV6-5	.	TGTGCCAGCAGTCCTTACTCTGGGGCCAACGTCCTGACTTTC	CASSPYSGANVLTF
TRBJ1-1	.	TRBV4-3	once	TGCGCCAGCAGCCAAGACGGGGTGAACACTGAAGCTTTCTTT	CASSQDGVNTEAFF
TRBJ2-1	TRBD2	TRBV3-1/TRBV3-2	.	TGTGCCAGCAGCCAAGATCCGGGGGGAACCTACAATGAGCAGTTCTTC	CASSQDPGGTYNEQFF
TRBJ1-5	.	TRBV7-9	.	TGTGCCAGCAGCTCCTCCTCCAATCAGCCCCAGCATTTT	CASSSSSNQPQHF
TRBJ2-3	TRBD2	TRBV7-2	.	TGTGCCAGCAGCTTAAGGCGGGGGGGCGGCACAGATACGCAGTATTTT	CASSLRRGGGTDTQYF
TRBJ2-3	TRBD1	TRBV4-3	.	TGCGCCAGCAGCCGCTCCGGGACAGGGGGCAATACGCAGTATTTT	CASSRSGTGGNTQYF
TRBJ1-1	.	TRBV18	.	TGTGCCAGCTCAGCAGGGACACTGAACACTGAAGCTTTCTTT	CASSAGTLNTEAFF
TRBJ1-4	.	TRBV7-9	.	TGTGCCAGCAGCTCGACGACAGGATTGCTAAATAATGAAAAACTGTTTTTT	CASSSTTGLLNNEKLFF
TRBJ2-7	TRBD2	TRBV7-2	.	TGTGCCAGCAGCCAGAGACTAGCGGGGGCCTCCTACGAGCAGTACTTC	CASSQRLAGASYEQYF
TRBJ2-1	.	TRBV3-1/TRBV3-2	.	TGTGCCAGCAGCCCTCTCCGGGACTTGTCCAATGAGCAGTTCTTC	CASSPLRDLSNEQFF
TRBJ1-6	.	TRBV27	.	TGTGCCAGCAGATTCCTCGATTCACCCCTCCACTTT	CASRFLDSPLHF
TRBJ1-2	TRBD1	TRBV6-2/TRBV6-3	once	TGTGCCAGCAGTAGGACAGGGGGCGGCTATGGCTACACCTTC	CASSRTGGGYGYTF
TRBJ1-2	TRBD1	TRBV7-2	.	TGTGCCAGCAGCTTAGCGGGGACAGGGCAAAACTATGGCTACACCTTC	CASSLAGTGQNYGYTF
TRBJ1-5	.	TRBV6-5	.	TGTGCCAGCAGTTACGGGCTGGAACAGCCCCAGCATTTT	CASSYGLEQPQHF
TRBJ2-5	.	TRBV7-2	.	TGTGCCAGCAGCTCGAGTCAGGGCAGTCAAGAGACCCAGTACTTC	CASSSSQGSQETQYF
TRBJ1-2	.	TRBV12-3/TRBV12-4	.	TGTGCCAGCACCTTCTCAGGGGCTATCTACACCTTC	CASTFSGAIYTF
TRBJ2-5	.	TRBV2	.	.	CASILDRDSFSKETQYF
TRBJ2-7	TRBD1	TRBV18	.	TGTGCCAGCTCACCATACGACAGGGGCACCTACGAGCAGTACTTC	CASSPYDRGTYEQYF
TRBJ1-5	.	TRBV3-1/TRBV3-2	.	TGTGCCAGCAGCCTGGGGTCGGACATTCAGCCCCAGCATTTT	CASSLGSDIQPQHF
TRBJ1-2	.	TRBV18	.	TGTGCCAGCTCACCACCGTATGGGAGCGGCTATGGCTACACCTTC	CASSPPYGSGYGYTF
TRBJ2-2	TRBD2	TRBV10-1	.	TGCGCCAGCAGTGACACTAGCGGGGAGCCGAACACCGGGGAGCTGTTTTTT	CASSDTSGEPNTGELFF
TRBJ2-3	.	TRBV6-5	.	TGTGCCAGCGGGACTCCCGGCACAGATACGCAGTATTTT	CASGTPGTDTQYF
TRBJ2-3	.	TRBV24-1	.	TGTGCCACCAGTGATCAGGGCTCAGATACGCAGTATTTT	CATSDQGSDTQYF
TRBJ2-5	TRBD1	TRBV7-2	.	TGTGCCAGCAGCGTACAGGGGGGAGAGACCCAGTACTTC	CASSVQGGETQYF
TRBJ2-7	.	TRBV28	.	TGTGCCAGCCTAACTCGACGGGACAACTTCTACGAGCAGTACTTC	CASLTRRDNFYEQYF
TRBJ1-2	TRBD1	TRBV5-6	.	TGTGCCAGCAGCAAGGTACCGGGACAGGGGCAAAACTATGGCTACACCTTC	CASSKVPGQGQNYGYTF
TRBJ2-1	TRBD2	TRBV18	once	TGTGCCAGCTCACCGGGACCCTCAGCGGGGGACAATGAGCAGTTCTTC	CASSPGPSAGDNEQFF
TRBJ2-1	TRBD2	TRBV27	.	TGTGCCAGCAGGCAACTAGCGTCTAGGGAGTTCTTC	CASRQLASREFF
TRBJ1-2	TRBD1	TRBV6-1	.	TGTGCCAGCAGTGATTTACAGGGGTACTATGGCTACACCTTC	CASSDLQGYYGYTF
TRBJ2-1	TRBD2	TRBV11-2	.	TGTGCCAGCAGAACACCGGGACTAGCGGGGGGGAATGAGCAGTTCTTC	CASRTPGLAGGNEQFF
TRBJ2-7	TRBD1	TRBV2	.	TGTGCCAGCACAGGGACAGGCGGCTACGAGCAGTACTTC	CASTGTGGYEQYF
TRBJ2-1	TRBD1	TRBV7-2	few	TGTGCCAGCAGCCCCGGGACAGGGGACGGTGAGCAGTTCTTC	CASSPGTGDGEQFF
TRBJ1-2	TRBD1	TRBV18	.	TGTGCCAGCTCACCTCCCGGGACAGGGGGCGCTTATGGCTACACCTTC	CASSPPGTGGAYGYTF
TRBJ1-1	TRBD1	TRBV5-4	.	TGTGCCAGCAGCCTACAGGGGGGAGAAGCTTTCTTT	CASSLQGGEAFF
TRBJ1-4	.	TRBV5-1	.	TGCGCCAGCAGCTTGGGAGTGTTTAATGAAAAACTGTTTTTT	CASSLGVFNEKLFF
TRBJ1-2	TRBD1	TRBV7-8	few	TGTGCCAGCAGCTACCGGGACAGGAGCTATGGCTACACCTTC	CASSYRDRSYGYTF
TRBJ2-7	.	TRBV3-1/TRBV3-2	few	TGTGCCAGCAGCCGCGGAAGGTGGGAGAGCTCCTACGAGCAGTACTTC	CASSRGRWESSYEQYF
TRBJ2-7	TRBD1	TRBV29-1	.	TGCAGCGCTTCCTTGGGGACAGGGGCCTACGAGCAGTACTTC	CSASLGTGAYEQYF
TRBJ1-1	TRBD1	TRBV6-2/TRBV6-3	few	TGTGCCAGCAGTCAAATGACACCGACAGGGGCGGTGAGGTTTGCTGAAGCTTTCTTT	CASSQMTPTGAVRFAEAFF